This T cell receptor (beta chain) was obtained from a study of control samples from healthy donors and cancer patients. Libraries were prepared by immunoSEQ multiplex PCR; TCRdb keeps only in-frame clonotypes and omits some of them. The sample shows 120,000 or so clones, approximately 91% of them seen only once. Trimming pared 5 bases from V and 0 bases from J, leaving 13 bases between. The length of the CDR3 is 15 residues. The germline CDR1 and CDR2 sequences are SGHTA and FQGNSA. This TCR was sampled from a woman aged 18-30 years in good health. The source material was blood. This chain joins TRBV7-2 and TRBJ1-1, with D perhaps matching TRBD1 (5 bases). CDR3 DNA sequence: TGTGCCAGCAGCATCCACAGGAGAATGAACACTGAAGCTTTCTTT. It translates to CASSIHRRMNTEAFF.